Included here is one T cell receptor (beta chain) sequence, with context. Its cognate antigen is unknown. The data stem from a study of CD8 T cells in ankylosing spondylitis. Study conclusions and caveats: Earlier authors reported some of these motif variants in reactive arthritis synovial fluid and blood. CD8+ cells made up the disease-linked clones, which were relatively rare in peripheral blood. Clones linked to disease were reported to show significant enrichment in matched ankylosing spondylitis synovial fluid.

V lost 4 bases and J lost 5; bases outside the gene matches: 7. Looked up from germline, CDR1 is PRHDT and CDR2 is FYEKMQ (reference sequence). The CDR3 is 15 residues long. Making the TCR beta libraries involved quantitative 5'-RACE with molecular barcodes. TCRdb fed the 5' RACE reads into MiXCR, producing one record per CDR3 protein. The sample lists around 250,000 distinct CDR3 sequences; about 10% were seen once. The sample consisted of blood, either unsorted or a sorted T cell fraction (not recorded which). V gene TRBV13 combines with J gene TRBJ2-7; 11 nucleotides align to TRBD2. The receptor was isolated from a male donor with ankylosing spondylitis or in good health (not recorded which). In DNA, the CDR3 is TGTGCCAGCAGCTCGGCGACTAGCGGGGAGCACGAGCAGTACTTC. This encodes CASSSATSGEHEQYF.